This T cell receptor (beta chain) was documented in a study of blood T cell repertoires in COVID-19. Across the study: There were acute and convalescent COVID-19 samples, and they came from the United States, Italy and Spain. The cDNA or gDNA used as material had been derived from T cells, B-cell-depleted T cells, or PBMCs.

Per the study methods: From reference gene primer amplification, estimates of nucleated cell counts were derived. Some clones are missing from TCRdb's copy, which holds only in-frame ones; the method was immunoSEQ multiplex PCR. V and J calls plus clone size are reproduced from that table; the DNA served to infer D and trimming. The sample has approximately 110,000 clones, about 89% seen once. V lost 5 bases, J lost 2 bases, and 12 bases lay in between. This CDR3 region has 14 residues. Germline CDR1 SGHTA, CDR2 FQGNSA. Sequenced input: peripheral blood. V and J are TRBV7-2 and TRBJ2-5; D is unresolved. The sequence was collected from a man aged 40-50 years with acute or convalescent COVID-19. CDR3 DNA sequence: TGTGCCAGCAGCCGCCGACACGGACAAGAGACCCAGTACTTC. Encoded protein: CASSRRHGQETQYF.